This T cell receptor beta chain was found in a study of post-analysis software for immune sequencing data (dated by TCRdb to 2015 to 2017). About the investigation overall: The recorded disease courses included relapsing-remitting, secondary progressive and progressive-relapsing multiple sclerosis, and some patients had no subtype annotation. The multiple sclerosis patient repertoires were compared with 11 previously published healthy control repertoires from donors aged roughly 6 to 27 years. A subset of samples was prepared in parallel using single-end sample barcoding, then pooled and co-amplified after Illumina adapter ligation.

TCR beta repertoires were profiled from peripheral blood of roughly twelve young patients with multiple sclerosis to demonstrate the VDJtools post-analysis software. Multiple sclerosis patients were children and adolescents aged roughly 6 to 17 years. Libraries were prepared through PCR. These reads were obtained on an Illumina HiSeq 2500. To reduce PCR and sequencing biases, unique molecular identifiers were built into the TCR beta cDNA libraries. Every 1 to 10 million input T cells yielded some 500,000 cDNA molecules, meaning each molecule approximated one T cell. Patient libraries were prepared and sequenced with the same protocol used for the earlier healthy control dataset. Samples belonging to the same batch were prepared together, multiplexed and sequenced on a shared HiSeq lane. Concerning the study's data processing: MIGEC was used to process the raw barcoded reads, and molecular identifier groups with only a single read were discarded before consensus assembly and CDR3 extraction. VDJtools was used for post-analysis of the clonotype tables, and diversity was normalized by down-sampling every dataset to the size of the smallest sample. Repertoire overlap clustering matched CDR3 amino acid but not nucleotide sequences to correct batch-related cross-sample contamination. The public sequencing data were trimmed at Q25 with fastp and processed into clonotypes with MiXCR by TCRdb, which kept only in-frame beta chains. All rows with the same CDR3 protein become a single entry with the most common DNA and genes. TCRdb, not the authors, supplied the V and J calls. Recorded for this sample are about 820,000 distinct CDR3 sequences; approximately 53% of them occurred a single time. The top ten constitute under 6% of the sample.

Overall study results and their limits: The control group was slightly older than the multiple sclerosis patient group. Multiple sclerosis patients had significantly lower normalized Chao1 diversity than controls, a result that suggests substantial peripheral T-cell clonal expansion. When samples were clustered directly using the F measure, samples prepared in the same batch co-clustered strongly, which prompted a batch-effect correction. Significantly higher frequencies in patients than in controls were found for several TRBV segments, including TRBV5-6, TRBV5-1 and TRBV20-1.

This clonotype showed up just a few times. It has no known antigen specificity. No base quality information exists; no much larger clone differs at one position. In the germline V gene, CDR1 corresponds to MNHEY and CDR2 to SVGAGI. V loses 0 bases at its end and J loses 0 bases; junction bases beyond the gene matches: 9. The CDR3 spans 19 residues, from the cysteine through the phenylalanine. Only CDR3 DNA remains: 57 bases, in frame from the first base. The TCR sequence derives from a girl between 5 and 17 years old with multiple sclerosis. The sequencing input was blood. Here the chain combines TRBV6-5 and TRBJ2-7, and TRBD1 aligns with 12 junction nucleotides. In nucleotide form, the sequence is TGTGCCAGCAGTTACTCGATAGGGACAGGGGGCTATAGCTCCTACGAGCAGTACTTC. Its protein reads: CASSYSIGTGGYSSYEQYF.